Reported below is one T cell receptor beta chain. The data derive from a study of blood T cell repertoires in COVID-19. In the original processing: Reference gene primer amplification gave nucleated cell count estimates. Some clones are missing from TCRdb's copy, which holds only in-frame ones; the method was immunoSEQ multiplex PCR. The V and J calls and clone size come from that table; D and trimming were worked out from the DNA. Of roughly 250,000 clones in the sample, 88% were seen once. The germline gives CDR1 MNHEY, CDR2 SMNVEV (reference sequence). This CDR3 is built from 16 residues. The V segment lost 6 bases and the J segment 6 bases; nucleotides outside the gene matches: 11.

Source material: peripheral blood. The chain uses TRBV27 and TRBJ1-5; 10 bases fit TRBD1. This TCR came from a middle-aged woman who had recovered from COVID-19. CDR3 amino acids: CASRPIGDRGGQPQHF. In DNA, the CDR3 is TGTGCCAGCAGGCCTATTGGGGACAGGGGTGGTCAGCCCCAGCATTTT.